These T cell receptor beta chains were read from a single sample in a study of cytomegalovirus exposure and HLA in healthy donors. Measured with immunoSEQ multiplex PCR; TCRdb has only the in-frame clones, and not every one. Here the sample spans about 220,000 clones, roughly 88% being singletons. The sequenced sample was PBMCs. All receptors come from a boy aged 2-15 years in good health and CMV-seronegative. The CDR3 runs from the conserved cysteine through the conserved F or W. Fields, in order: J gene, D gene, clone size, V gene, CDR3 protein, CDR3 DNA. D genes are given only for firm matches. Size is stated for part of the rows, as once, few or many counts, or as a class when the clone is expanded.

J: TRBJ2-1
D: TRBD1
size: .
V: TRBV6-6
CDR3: CASNNRGTYNEQFF
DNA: TGTGCCAGCAACAACAGGGGAACCTACAATGAGCAGTTCTTC

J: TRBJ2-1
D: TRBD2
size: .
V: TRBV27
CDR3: CASSLRLAPYNEQFF
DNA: TGTGCCAGCAGTTTGCGACTAGCGCCTTACAATGAGCAGTTCTTC

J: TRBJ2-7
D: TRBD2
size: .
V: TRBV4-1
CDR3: CASSQVKSGTYEQYF
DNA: TGCGCCAGCAGCCAAGTCAAAAGCGGGACCTACGAGCAGTACTTC

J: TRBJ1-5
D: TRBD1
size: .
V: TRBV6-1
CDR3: CASSLGQGNQPQHF
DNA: TGTGCCAGCAGCCTAGGACAGGGCAATCAGCCCCAGCATTTT

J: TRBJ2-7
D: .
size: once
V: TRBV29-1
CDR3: CGRSSYEQYF
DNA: TGCGGTAGAAGTTCCTACGAGCAGTACTTC

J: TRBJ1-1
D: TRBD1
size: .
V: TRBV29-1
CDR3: CSVEGELTGDQAFF
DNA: TGCAGCGTTGAAGGGGAATTGACAGGGGATCAAGCTTTCTTT

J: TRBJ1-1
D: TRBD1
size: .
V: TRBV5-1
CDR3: CASSRGTTGGTEAFF
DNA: TGCGCCAGCAGCCGGGGGACAACAGGGGGCACTGAAGCTTTCTTT

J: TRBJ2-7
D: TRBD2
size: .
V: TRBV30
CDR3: CAWNELAGPYEQYF
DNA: TGTGCCTGGAACGAGTTAGCGGGGCCCTACGAGCAGTACTTC

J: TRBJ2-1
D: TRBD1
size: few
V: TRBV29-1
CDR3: CSVDDRGAYNEQFF
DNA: TGCAGCGTCGATGACAGGGGAGCCTACAATGAGCAGTTCTTC

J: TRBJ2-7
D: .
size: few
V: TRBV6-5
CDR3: CASRARPGEQYF
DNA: TGTGCCAGCAGAGCCCGACCGGGAGAGCAGTACTTC

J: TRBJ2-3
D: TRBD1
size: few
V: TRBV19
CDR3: CASSIRDRGSDTQYF
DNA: TGTGCCAGTAGTATAAGGGACAGGGGGTCAGATACGCAGTATTTT

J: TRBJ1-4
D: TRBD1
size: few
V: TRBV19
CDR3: CASTAGTDTNEKLFF
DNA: TGTGCCAGTACCGCCGGGACAGACACTAATGAAAAACTGTTTTTT

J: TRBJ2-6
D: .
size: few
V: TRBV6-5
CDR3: CASSREAGANVLTF
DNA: TGTGCCAGCAGCAGGGAGGCGGGGGCCAACGTCCTGACTTTC

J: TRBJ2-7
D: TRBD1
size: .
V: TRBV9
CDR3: CASGQGSSYEQYF
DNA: TGTGCCAGCGGACAGGGGTCCTCCTACGAGCAGTACTTC

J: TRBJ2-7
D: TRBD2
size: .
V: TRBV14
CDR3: CASSQAWTSGTYSYEQYF
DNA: TGTGCCAGCAGCCAAGCCTGGACTAGCGGGACTTATTCCTACGAGCAGTACTTC

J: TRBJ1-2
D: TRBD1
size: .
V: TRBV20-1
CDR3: CSARGQGGYTF
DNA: TGCAGTGCTAGAGGACAGGGTGGCTACACCTTC

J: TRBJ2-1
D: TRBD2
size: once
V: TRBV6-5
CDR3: CASSRSGRVGEQFF
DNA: TGTGCCAGCAGCCGCTCCGGGAGGGTGGGTGAGCAGTTCTTC

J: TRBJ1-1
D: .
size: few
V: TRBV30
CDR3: CAWSVRGVNTEAFF
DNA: TGTGCCTGGAGTGTACGCGGGGTGAACACTGAAGCTTTCTTT

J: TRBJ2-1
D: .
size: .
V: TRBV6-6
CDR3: CASSYRGDSDVEFF
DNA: TGTGCCAGCAGTTACAGAGGCGACTCCGATGTGGAGTTCTTC

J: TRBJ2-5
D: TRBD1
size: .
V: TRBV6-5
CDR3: CASSLDRGLRETQYF
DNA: TGTGCCAGCAGCTTGGACAGGGGGCTTAGGGAGACCCAGTACTTC

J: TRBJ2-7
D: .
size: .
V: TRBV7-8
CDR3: CASSSPYEQYF
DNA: TGTGCCAGCAGCTCTCCCTACGAGCAGTACTTC

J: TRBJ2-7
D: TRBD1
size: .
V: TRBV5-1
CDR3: CASSPSTGTAYEQYF
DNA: TGCGCCAGCAGCCCTTCGACAGGGACGGCCTACGAGCAGTACTTC

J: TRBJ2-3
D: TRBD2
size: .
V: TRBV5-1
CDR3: CASSWGTSGGDTQYF
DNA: TGCGCCAGCAGCTGGGGGACTAGCGGAGGAGATACGCAGTATTTT

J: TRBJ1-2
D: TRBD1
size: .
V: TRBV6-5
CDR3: CASRYRGQGYGYTF
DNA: TGTGCCAGCAGGTACAGGGGGCAGGGCTATGGCTACACCTTC

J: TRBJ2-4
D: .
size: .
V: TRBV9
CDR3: CASSAGQIQYF
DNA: TGTGCCAGCAGCGCGGGACAAATTCAGTACTTC

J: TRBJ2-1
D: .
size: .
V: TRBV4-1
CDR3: CASSQGTGNNEQFF
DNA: TGCGCCAGCAGCCAAGGTACGGGGAACAATGAGCAGTTCTTC

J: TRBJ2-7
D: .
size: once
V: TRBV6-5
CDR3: CASSYSGDYEQYF
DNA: TGTGCCAGCAGTTACTCGGGAGACTACGAGCAGTACTTC

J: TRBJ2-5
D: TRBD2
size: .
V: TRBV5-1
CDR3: CASSLATSGRDRETQYF
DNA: TGCGCCAGCAGCTTGGCGACTAGCGGGAGGGATCGTGAGACCCAGTACTTC

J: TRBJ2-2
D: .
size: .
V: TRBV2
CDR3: CASSEILAPRGGELFF
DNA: TGTGCCAGCAGTGAAATCCTGGCGCCAAGGGGGGGGGAGCTGTTTTTT

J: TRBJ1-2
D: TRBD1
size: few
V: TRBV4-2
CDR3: CASSPNRGDYGYTF
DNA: TGTGCCAGCAGCCCTAACAGGGGGGATTATGGCTACACCTTC

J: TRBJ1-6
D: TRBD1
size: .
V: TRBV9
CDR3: CASSWDSSNSPLHF
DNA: TGTGCCAGCAGCTGGGACAGTAGCAATTCACCCCTCCACTTT

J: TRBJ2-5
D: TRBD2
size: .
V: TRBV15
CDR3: CATSNPYLAGSLETQYF
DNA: TGTGCCACCAGTAACCCCTACCTAGCGGGGTCGCTGGAGACCCAGTACTTC

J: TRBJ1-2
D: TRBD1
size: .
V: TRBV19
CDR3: CASSGRQGPNLYGYTF
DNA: TGTGCCAGTAGTGGTCGACAGGGACCAAACCTCTATGGCTACACCTTC

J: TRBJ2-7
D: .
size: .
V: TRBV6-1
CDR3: CASSYSQGGNEQYF
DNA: TGTGCCAGCAGTTATTCACAGGGTGGCAACGAGCAGTACTTC

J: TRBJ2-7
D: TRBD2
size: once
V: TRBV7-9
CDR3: CASSSGGTSYEQYF
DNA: TGTGCCAGCAGCAGCGGGGGAACCTCCTACGAGCAGTACTTC

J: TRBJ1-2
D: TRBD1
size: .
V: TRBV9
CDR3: CASSPTTGGDYGYTF
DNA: TGTGCCAGCAGCCCAACGACAGGGGGCGACTATGGCTACACCTTC

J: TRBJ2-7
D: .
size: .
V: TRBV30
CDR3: CAWTPIRDEQYF
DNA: TGTGCCTGGACCCCTATCAGGGACGAGCAGTACTTC

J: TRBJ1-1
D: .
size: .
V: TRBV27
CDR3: CASSAGVLNTEAFF
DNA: TGTGCCAGCAGCGCAGGGGTCTTGAACACTGAAGCTTTCTTT

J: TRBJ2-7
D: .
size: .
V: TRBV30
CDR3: CAWSEQGYYYEQYF
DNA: TGTGCCTGGAGTGAACAGGGATACTACTACGAGCAGTACTTC

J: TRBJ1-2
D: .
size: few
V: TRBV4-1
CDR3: CASSPYAGPSLTKSYGYTF
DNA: TGCGCCAGCAGCCCCTACGCGGGACCGTCTTTAACCAAGTCCTATGGCTACACCTTC

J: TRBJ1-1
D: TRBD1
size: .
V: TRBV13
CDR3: CASSVGTGGFNTEAFF
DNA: TGTGCCAGCAGCGTTGGGACAGGGGGATTCAACACTGAAGCTTTCTTT

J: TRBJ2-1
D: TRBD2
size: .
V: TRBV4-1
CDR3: CASSQLSGGPYNEQFF
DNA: TGCGCCAGCAGCCAACTTAGCGGGGGGCCGTACAATGAGCAGTTCTTC

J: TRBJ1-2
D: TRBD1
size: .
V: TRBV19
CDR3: CASSSWTGGAYTF
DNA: TGTGCCAGTAGTTCATGGACAGGGGGCGCCTACACCTTC

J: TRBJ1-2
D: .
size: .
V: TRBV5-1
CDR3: CASSLGQELSYGYTF
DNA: TGCGCCAGCAGCTTGGGACAGGAGCTCTCCTATGGCTACACCTTC

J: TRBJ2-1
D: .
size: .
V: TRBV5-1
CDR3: CASSLVAVDTYNEQFF
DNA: TGCGCCAGCAGCTTGGTAGCGGTTGACACCTACAATGAGCAGTTCTTC

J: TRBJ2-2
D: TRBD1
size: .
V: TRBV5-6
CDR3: CASSLGGAGGSGELFF
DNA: TGTGCCAGCAGCTTGGGTGGGGCAGGGGGTTCCGGGGAGCTGTTTTTT

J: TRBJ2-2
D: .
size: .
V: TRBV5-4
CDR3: CASSSTPGGELFF
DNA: TGTGCCAGCAGCTCGACCCCAGGCGGGGAGCTGTTTTTT

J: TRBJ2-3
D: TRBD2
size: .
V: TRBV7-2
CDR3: CASSTRTSGTDTQYF
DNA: TGTGCCAGCAGCACCAGGACTAGCGGGACAGATACGCAGTATTTT

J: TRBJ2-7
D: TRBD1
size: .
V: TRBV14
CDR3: CASSRRDRVSYEQYF
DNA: TGTGCCAGCAGCCGCCGGGACAGGGTATCCTACGAGCAGTACTTC